This entry lists 13 T cell receptor beta chains sequenced from one sample in a study of T cell responses to AZD1222 COVID-19 vaccine. Method: immunoSEQ multiplex PCR; TCRdb's copy keeps in-frame clones and lacks some. The table lists 100,000 to 150,000 clones, around 87% of them singletons. The sequencing here drew on peripheral blood, taken on day 0 of AZD1222 vaccination. The origin of the receptors is an adult in good health.

The chain links TRBV5-5 to TRBJ2-3; no clear D. Per germline, CDR1 SGHKS and CDR2 YYEKEE (reference sequence). The CDR3 has 13 residues. With 2 bases removed from V and 3 bases from J, the gap between germline ends came to 7 bases. The CDR3 DNA reads TGTGCCAGCAGCTTTATAGGGACAGATACGCAGTATTTT. It encodes CASSFIGTDTQYF.

This clone occurred a few times. The rearrangement joins TRBV28 to TRBJ2-7; D uncertain. The V end lost 1 base, the J end lost 6 bases, and 19 bases lay between the germline ends. The CDR3 spans 16 residues. The V gene's germline CDR1 is MDHEN and CDR2 SYDVKM. In DNA form, the CDR3 reads TGTGCCAGCAGTTTATCTACGCGGCGTCGATTCGGCGAGCAGTACTTC. Protein sequence: CASSLSTRRRFGEQYF.

The chain is built from TRBV13 and TRBJ2-7; D gene uncertain. Germline CDR1 and CDR2: PRHDT and FYEKMQ (reference sequence). This CDR3 has 13 residues. Trimming cost V 5 bases and J 2 bases, with 10 bases left between them. CDR3 DNA sequence: TGTGCCAGCAGCGGGCCCGGAGCCTACGAGCAGTACTTC. Amino acids: CASSGPGAYEQYF.

V is TRBV20-1 and J is TRBJ1-1; D is ambiguous. Germline CDR1 and CDR2: DFQATT and SNEGSKA (reference sequence). The CDR3 covers 14 residues. V gave up 3 bases and J gave up 3 bases, with 14 bases separating them. Here the CDR3 DNA reads TGCAGTGCTAGTAACGCGGGGATGGACACTGAAGCTTTCTTT. This sequence encodes CSASNAGMDTEAFF.

V is TRBV3-1 (or the pseudogene TRBV3-2) and J is TRBJ2-7; unclear D gene. From germline, CDR1 is LGHDT and CDR2 YNNKEL (reference sequence). V was shortened by 4 bases and J by 6 bases, with 16 bases between the two germline ends. The CDR3 extends over 14 amino acids. The CDR3 sequence is CASSPLLTTSEQYF. DNA of the CDR3: TGTGCCAGCAGCCCCCTGTTGACAACGTCCGAGCAGTACTTC.

The genes are TRBV4-2 and TRBJ1-1, with unresolved D. The CDR3 length is 12 residues. V was pared by 3 bases and J by 8 bases, with 10 bases between. Germline CDR1 LGHNA, CDR2 YNFKEQ. The CDR3: CASSQYGAEAFF. The DNA of the CDR3 is TGTGCCAGCAGCCAGTACGGAGCCGAAGCTTTCTTT.

V usage is TRBV7-2 and J usage is TRBJ2-7; perhaps TRBD2 as D (5 bases). The CDR3 is 13 amino acids. The germline CDR1 and CDR2 sequences are SGHTA and FQGNSA. V was clipped by 3 bases and J by 5 bases, with 11 bases between them. CDR3 nucleotides: TGTGCCAGCAGCTTTTTTGACGGGGACGAGCAGTACTTC. Translated: CASSFFDGDEQYF.

This clone was observed once. The rearrangement uses TRBV6-1 and TRBJ1-5; a possible D gene is TRBD1 (5 bases). Germline assignment: CDR1 MNHNS and CDR2 SASEGT. V lost 0 bases to trimming and J lost 0 bases, with 15 bases between them. The CDR3 has 18 amino acids. Here the CDR3 DNA reads TGTGCCAGCAGTGAAGCGCTTCCCGGGGGTAGTAGCAATCAGCCCCAGCATTTT. Protein product: CASSEALPGGSSNQPQHF.

This chain uses TRBV6-1 with TRBJ1-1; D might be TRBD1 (5 bases). The V and J ends lost 2 bases and 1 base respectively, with 11 bases between them. CDR1 is MNHNS, CDR2 SASEGT, per germline. The CDR3 totals 15 residues. CDR3 bases: TGTGCCAGCAGTGAACTTCTGGGGACGAACACTGAAGCTTTCTTT. The encoded protein is CASSELLGTNTEAFF.

The V and J genes are TRBV18 and TRBJ1-2, with D hard to call. The CDR3 has 13 amino acids. CDR1 and CDR2 from the germline V gene are KGHSH and LQKENI. The V end was cut by 3 bases, the J end by 2 bases, with 7 bases between. The CDR3 coding sequence is TGTGCCAGCTCACCGGGCGCAAACTATGGCTACACCTTC. Translated: CASSPGANYGYTF.

CDR3 sequence (DNA): TGTGCCAGCAGCCCACTAGCGAACTACGAGCAGTACTTC. It encodes CASSPLANYEQYF. J is TRBJ2-7 and V is TRBV6-5, with 7 bases identical to TRBD2. This CDR3 is 13 amino acids long. The germline gives CDR1 MNHEY, CDR2 SVGAGI. Losses at the gene ends were 6 bases for V and 3 bases for J; bases not matched to a gene: 5.

The chain couples TRBV2 to TRBJ2-5, with 8 bases that match TRBD2. The CDR3 is made up of 12 amino acids. Germline V gene sequence: CDR1 SNHLY, CDR2 FYNNEI. J was trimmed by 5 bases and V by 11 bases; bases with no gene match: 7. The CDR3 DNA sequence: TGTGCCGCCGGGGGGGCCGGGGAGACCCAGTACTTC. This sequence encodes CAAGGAGETQYF.

The chain recombines TRBV9 with TRBJ1-2, with TRBD1 matching over 8 bases. The trim removed 0 bases at V and 4 bases at J, leaving 5 bases unmatched. Germline assignment: CDR1 SGDLS and CDR2 YYNGEE. This CDR3 is built from 15 residues. This CDR3 is CASSVVQGASYGYTF. The CDR3 bases are TGTGCCAGCAGCGTAGTTCAGGGGGCTTCCTATGGCTACACCTTC.